This section outlines one TCR beta chain sequence together with its context. Its target is unknown. The sample belongs to a study of shared clonotypes between healthy human individuals. Replicate PCRs run on sorted subsets employed roughly 190 ng DNA, approximately 30,000 T cell genomes. Profiled with immunoSEQ multiplex PCR; TCRdb holds only in-frame clones, not every one. The table shows about 1.5 million clones, with around 98% occurring only once. The study, taken as a whole, reports: Sampling included only blood; tissue repertoires likely differ.

The length of the CDR3 is 16 residues. Per germline, CDR1 SGHNT and CDR2 YENEEA. The ends lost 3 bases at V and 6 bases at J; junction bases unmatched: 11. The rearrangement links TRBV11-3 to TRBJ2-1, with 7 bases that match TRBD1. Sequenced input: naive CD4+ T cells sorted from blood. As to subset: CD45RA+ positively selected. The clonotype was recovered from a young man in good health. The CDR3 coding sequence is TGTGCCAGCAGCTTTAGGGGGACAGACGAATCCAATGAGCAGTTCTTC. As protein: CASSFRGTDESNEQFF.